The 6 T cell receptor beta chains below all came from one sample that was sequenced in a study of shared clonotypes between healthy human individuals. Sequencing used immunoSEQ multiplex PCR; TCRdb keeps in-frame clones, though not all of them. The table has about 300,000 clones, approximately 79% seen once. The sequencing input was memory CD4+ T cells sorted from blood. Stated subset: CD45RA-negative fraction. The source is a man aged 30-40 years in good health.

This chain's CDR3 is CASSLNLLGATYEQYF. In DNA, the CDR3 is TGTGCCAGCAGCCTGAACTTACTAGGGGCGACCTACGAGCAGTACTTC. The rearrangement joins TRBV7-8 to TRBJ2-7; D might be TRBD1 or TRBD2, each matching 5 bases. The CDR3 consists of 16 residues. Germline loops: CDR1 SGHVS, CDR2 FQNEAQ. Trimming took 5 bases from V and 2 from J, leaving 19 bases between them.

The chain carries TRBV6-4 and TRBJ2-2; D unclear. The CDR3 has 13 amino acids. V was trimmed by 2 bases and J by 3 bases, leaving 4 bases between them. Germline V gene data show CDR1 as MRHNA and CDR2 as SNTAGT. CDR3 sequence: CASSDTYTGELFF. The CDR3, as DNA: TGTGCCAGCAGTGACACGTACACCGGGGAGCTGTTTTTT.

This chain uses TRBV7-9 with TRBJ2-2, with 7 bases identical to TRBD1. This CDR3 comprises 14 residues. The germline V gene has CDR1 SEHNR and CDR2 FQNEAQ (reference sequence). The V gene end was trimmed by 8 bases and the J gene end by 4 bases; junction bases not matched to a gene: 7. This chain's CDR3 is CASRDRTSTGELFF. The CDR3 DNA reads TGTGCCAGCCGGGACAGAACCTCCACCGGGGAGCTGTTTTTT.

This clone was detected only a few times. The chain recombines TRBV27 with TRBJ2-7, with 10 bases that match TRBD2. The V gene end was trimmed by 2 bases and the J gene end by 4 bases; junction bases not matched to a gene: 5. The germline gives CDR1 MNHEY, CDR2 SMNVEV (reference sequence). The length of the CDR3 is 15 residues. In DNA form, the CDR3 reads TGTGCCAGCAGTTTAGGGTCTAGCGGGAGTTACGAGCAGTACTTC. Its protein product is CASSLGSSGSYEQYF.

The chain links TRBV11-2 to TRBJ2-6; the D gene is possibly TRBD1 (6 bases). Germline-derived CDR1 and CDR2 are SGHAT and FQNNGV. The CDR3 extends over 16 amino acids. Trimming removed 3 bases from V and 2 bases from J, with 11 bases in between. The CDR3 loop reads CASSFLTGPGANVLTF. CDR3 sequence (DNA): TGTGCCAGCAGCTTTCTAACAGGGCCTGGGGCCAACGTCCTGACTTTC.

This clone came up once. This sequence joins TRBV18 and TRBJ2-1, with D unclear. V lost 2 bases and J lost 8, with 13 bases in between. CDR3 length equals 14 residues. Germline CDR1 is KGHSH and CDR2 is LQKENI. The CDR3 sequence: CASSPSYTNDEQFF. Here the CDR3 DNA reads TGTGCCAGCTCACCAAGTTACACGAACGATGAGCAGTTCTTC.